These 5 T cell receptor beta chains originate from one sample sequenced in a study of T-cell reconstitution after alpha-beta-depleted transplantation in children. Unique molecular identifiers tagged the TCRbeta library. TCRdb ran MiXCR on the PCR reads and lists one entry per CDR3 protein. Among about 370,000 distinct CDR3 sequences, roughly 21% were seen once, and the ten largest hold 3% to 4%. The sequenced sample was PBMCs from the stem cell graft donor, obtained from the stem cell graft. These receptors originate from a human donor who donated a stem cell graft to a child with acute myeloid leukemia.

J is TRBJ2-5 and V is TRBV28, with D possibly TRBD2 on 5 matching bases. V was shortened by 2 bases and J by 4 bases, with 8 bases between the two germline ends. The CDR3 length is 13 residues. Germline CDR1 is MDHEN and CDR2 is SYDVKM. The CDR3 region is CASSLEAGETQYF. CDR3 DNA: TGTGCCAGCAGTTTAGAGGCGGGAGAGACCCAGTACTTC.

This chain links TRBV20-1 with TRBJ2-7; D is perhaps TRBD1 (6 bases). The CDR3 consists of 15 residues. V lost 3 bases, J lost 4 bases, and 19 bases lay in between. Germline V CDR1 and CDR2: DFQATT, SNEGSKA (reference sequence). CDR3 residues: CSARGPGQSSYEQYF. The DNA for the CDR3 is TGCAGTGCTAGGGGACCCGGACAGTCCTCTTACGAGCAGTACTTC.

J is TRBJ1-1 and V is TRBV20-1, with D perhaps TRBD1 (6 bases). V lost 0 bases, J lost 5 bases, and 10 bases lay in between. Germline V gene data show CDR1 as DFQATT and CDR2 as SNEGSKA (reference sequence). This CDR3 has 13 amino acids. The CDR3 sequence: CSARDEGGTEAFF. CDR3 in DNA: TGCAGTGCTAGAGATGAGGGGGGAACTGAAGCTTTCTTT.

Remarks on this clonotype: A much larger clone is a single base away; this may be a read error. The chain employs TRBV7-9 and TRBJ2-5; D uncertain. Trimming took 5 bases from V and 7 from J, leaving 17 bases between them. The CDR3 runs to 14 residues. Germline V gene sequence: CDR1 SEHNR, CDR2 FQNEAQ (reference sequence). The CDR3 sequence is CASSAQEEEGTQYF. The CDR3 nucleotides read TGTGCCAGCAGCGCCCAGGAAGAGGAAGGGACCCAGTACTTC.

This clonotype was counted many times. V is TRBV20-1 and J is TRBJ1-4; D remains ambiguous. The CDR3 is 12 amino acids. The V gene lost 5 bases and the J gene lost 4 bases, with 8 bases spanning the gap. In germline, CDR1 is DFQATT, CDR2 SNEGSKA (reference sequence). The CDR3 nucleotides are TGCAGTGCTGTGGGGAGTAATGAAAAACTGTTTTTT. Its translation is CSAVGSNEKLFF.